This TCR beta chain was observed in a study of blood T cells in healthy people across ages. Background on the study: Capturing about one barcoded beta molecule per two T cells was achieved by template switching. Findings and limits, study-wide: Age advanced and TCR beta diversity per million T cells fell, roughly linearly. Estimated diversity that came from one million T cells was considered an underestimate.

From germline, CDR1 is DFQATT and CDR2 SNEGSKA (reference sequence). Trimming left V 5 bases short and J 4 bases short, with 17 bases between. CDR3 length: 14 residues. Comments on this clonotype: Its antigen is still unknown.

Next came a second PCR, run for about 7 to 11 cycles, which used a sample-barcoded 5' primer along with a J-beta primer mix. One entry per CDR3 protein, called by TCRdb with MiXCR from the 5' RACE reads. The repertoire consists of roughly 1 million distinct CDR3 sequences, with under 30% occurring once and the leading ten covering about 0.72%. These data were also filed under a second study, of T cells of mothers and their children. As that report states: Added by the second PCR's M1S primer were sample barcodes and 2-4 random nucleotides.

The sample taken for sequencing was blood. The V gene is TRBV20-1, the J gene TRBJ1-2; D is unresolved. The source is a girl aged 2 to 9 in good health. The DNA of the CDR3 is TGCAGTGCTCCTGCCGTCCCAGTGTCCTATGGCTACACCTTC. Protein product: CSAPAVPVSYGYTF.